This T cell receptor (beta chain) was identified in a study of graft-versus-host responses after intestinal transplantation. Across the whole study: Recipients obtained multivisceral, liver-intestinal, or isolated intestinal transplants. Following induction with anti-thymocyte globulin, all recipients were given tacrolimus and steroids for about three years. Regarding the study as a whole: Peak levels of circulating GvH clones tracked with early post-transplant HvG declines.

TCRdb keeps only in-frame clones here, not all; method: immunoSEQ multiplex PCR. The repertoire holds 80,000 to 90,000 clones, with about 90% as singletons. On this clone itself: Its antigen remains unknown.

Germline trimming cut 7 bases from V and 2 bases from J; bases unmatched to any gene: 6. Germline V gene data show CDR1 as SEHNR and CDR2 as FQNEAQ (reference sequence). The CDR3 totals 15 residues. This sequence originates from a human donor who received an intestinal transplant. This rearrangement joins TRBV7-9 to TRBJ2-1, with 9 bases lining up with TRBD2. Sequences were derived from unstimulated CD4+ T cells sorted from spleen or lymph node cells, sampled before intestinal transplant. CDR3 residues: CASTSGTSPYNEQFF. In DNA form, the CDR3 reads TGTGCCAGCACATCCGGGACTAGCCCCTACAATGAGCAGTTCTTC.